Below, 5 T cell receptor beta chains from the same sample are listed, as sequenced in a study of shared clonotypes between healthy human individuals. TCRdb's copy holds only in-frame clones and misses some; the assay was immunoSEQ multiplex PCR. The data show about 2 million clones, about 94% seen once. The naive CD8 subset, CD45RO-negative cells positively selected for CCR7, excluded terminally differentiated effector memory CD45RA+ cells. Input material: naive CD8+ T cells sorted from blood. These receptors were taken from a man younger than 35 in good health.

This sequence joins TRBV6-1 and TRBJ2-5; TRBD1 matches 11 bases. Germline-derived CDR1 and CDR2 are MNHNS and SASEGT. With V trimmed by 6 bases and J by 3 bases, 6 bases remained unmatched. This CDR3 has 15 amino acids. Here the CDR3 DNA reads TGTGCCAGCAGGAGGGACAGGGGGGGAGAAGAGACCCAGTACTTC. Protein sequence: CASRRDRGGEETQYF.

For the CDR3, the DNA is TGCGCCAGCAGCCAAGTGGAGGCTACAACTAATGAAAAACTGTTTTTT. Its translation: CASSQVEATTNEKLFF. This rearrangement joins TRBV4-3 to TRBJ1-4; D not resolved. This CDR3 has 16 residues. The V gene lost 1 base and the J gene lost 0 bases, with 9 bases spanning the gap. CDR1 is LGHNA, CDR2 YSLEER, per germline.

This rearrangement joins TRBV5-4 to TRBJ1-1; D uncertain. The CDR3 spans 12 residues. Trimming cost V 3 bases and J 6 bases, with 9 bases left between them. Germline-derived CDR1 and CDR2 are SGHNT and YYREEE (reference sequence). CDR3 sequence (DNA): TGTGCCAGCAGCTCAACGAGTTCTGAAGCTTTCTTT. This translates into CASSSTSSEAFF.

The V gene is TRBV6-5, the J gene TRBJ2-1; no definite D call. V was shortened by 3 bases and J by 7 bases, with 19 bases between the two germline ends. The CDR3 spans 16 residues. Germline V gene sequence: CDR1 MNHEY, CDR2 SVGAGI. This CDR3 reads CASSYSVGETSNEQFF. The CDR3 DNA reads as TGTGCCAGCAGTTATTCAGTGGGCGAGACCTCTAATGAGCAGTTCTTC.

A note on this clone: A read error may produce the germline difference seen at one junction end. The rearrangement joins TRBV7-7 to TRBJ2-1; D is undetermined. Germline-derived CDR1 and CDR2 are SSHAT and FNYEAQ (reference sequence). This CDR3 has 13 residues. In DNA form, the CDR3 reads TGTGCTAGCAGCTTCGCCTTGGGCAATGAGCAGTTCTTC. It is translated as CASSFALGNEQFF.